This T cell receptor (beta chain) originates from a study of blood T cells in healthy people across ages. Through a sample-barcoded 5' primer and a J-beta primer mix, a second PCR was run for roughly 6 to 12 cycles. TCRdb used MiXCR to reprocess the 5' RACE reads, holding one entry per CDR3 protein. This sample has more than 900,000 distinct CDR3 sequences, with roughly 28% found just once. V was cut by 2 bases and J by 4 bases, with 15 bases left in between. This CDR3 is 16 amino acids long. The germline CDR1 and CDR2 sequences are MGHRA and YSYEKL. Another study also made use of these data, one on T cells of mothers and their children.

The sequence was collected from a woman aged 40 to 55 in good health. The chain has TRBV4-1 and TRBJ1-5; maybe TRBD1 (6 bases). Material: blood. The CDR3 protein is CASSQKGGVWNQPQHF. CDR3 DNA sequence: TGCGCCAGCAGCCAAAAGGGGGGGGTTTGGAATCAGCCCCAGCATTTT.